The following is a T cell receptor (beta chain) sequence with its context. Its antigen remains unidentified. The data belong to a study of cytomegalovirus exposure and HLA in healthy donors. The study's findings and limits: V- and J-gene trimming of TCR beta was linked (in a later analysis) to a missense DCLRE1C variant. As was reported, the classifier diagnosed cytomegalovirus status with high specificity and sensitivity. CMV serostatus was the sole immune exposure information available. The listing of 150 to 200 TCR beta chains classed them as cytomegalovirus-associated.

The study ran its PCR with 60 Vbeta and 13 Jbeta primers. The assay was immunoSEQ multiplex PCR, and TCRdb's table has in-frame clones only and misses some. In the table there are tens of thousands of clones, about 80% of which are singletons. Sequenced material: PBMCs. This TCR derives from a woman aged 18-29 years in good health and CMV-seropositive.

As DNA, the CDR3 is TGTGCCAGCAGCTTGGCGGGTGAGGATTTCAATGAGCAGTTCTTC. The encoded protein is CASSLAGEDFNEQFF. J is TRBJ2-1 and V is TRBV7-2, with D perhaps TRBD2 (5 bases). This CDR3 has 15 amino acids. The germline V and J ends were trimmed by 3 bases and 6 bases, with 15 bases remaining between them. Germline assignment: CDR1 SGHTA and CDR2 FQGNSA.